A single sample gave rise to the 28 T cell receptor beta chains below, sequenced in a study of T cell repertoires in cytomegalovirus infection. Their specific antigens are unknown. MiXCR, applied by TCRdb to the reads, yields one record per CDR3 protein. Among tens of thousands of distinct CDR3 sequences listed, about 54% were seen once. Material: CD8+ T cells from cultured PBMCs, obtained from culture after CMV antigen stimulation. All receptors derive from a human donor in good health (CMV status not recorded). Some clones in this sample may be carry-over from other donors' samples.

The chain uses TRBV7-3 and TRBJ2-7; 12 positions match TRBD2. Germline CDR1 and CDR2: SGHTA and FQGTGA. V lost 2 bases, J lost 4 bases, and 3 bases stayed unmatched. The CDR3 is made up of 15 amino acids. The CDR3 sequence is CASSLWLAGGYEQYF. The CDR3 nucleotides are TGTGCCAGCAGCTTATGGCTAGCGGGAGGGTACGAGCAGTACTTC.

This chain links TRBV7-3 with TRBJ1-2, with D possibly being TRBD1 (5 bases). The germline V gene has CDR1 SGHTA and CDR2 FQGTGA. V was trimmed by 3 bases and J by 6 bases, leaving 11 bases between them. The CDR3 is 13 residues long. The CDR3 region is CASSFQGRDGYTF. For the CDR3, the DNA is TGTGCCAGCAGCTTCCAGGGCAGAGATGGCTACACCTTC.

This clonotype has ten or more counts. The V gene is TRBV10-3, the J gene TRBJ1-1; no definite D call. The CDR3 has 12 amino acids. V gave up 6 bases and J gave up 1 base, with 6 bases separating them. From germline, CDR1 is ENHRY and CDR2 SYGVKD. The CDR3 nucleotides are TGTGCCATCAGCCCGAGGAACACTGAAGCTTTCTTT. Translating gives CAISPRNTEAFF.

J is TRBJ2-7 and V is TRBV5-1; D might be TRBD2 (7 bases). Germline CDR1 SGHRS, CDR2 YFSETQ. The V end was cut by 4 bases, the J end by 3 bases, with 20 bases between. The CDR3 is 16 amino acids. CDR3 residues: CASSPPRGTISYEQYF. CDR3 nucleotide sequence: TGCGCCAGCAGCCCCCCGAGGGGGACTATAAGCTACGAGCAGTACTTC.

The V call is TRBV15, the J call TRBJ2-7; D assignment may be TRBD1 or TRBD2 (6 bases each). The germline V and J ends were trimmed by 1 base and 5 bases, with 15 bases remaining between them. The CDR3 extends over 15 amino acids. Germline V gene lookup returns CDR1 LNHNV and CDR2 YYDKDF (reference sequence). CDR3 residues: CATSRVGGSHHEQYF. The CDR3 DNA reads as TGTGCCACCAGCAGAGTAGGGGGGTCCCACCACGAGCAGTACTTC.

This clonotype was observed a handful of times. V gene TRBV7-8 combines with J gene TRBJ1-2, with D perhaps TRBD1 (6 bases). The CDR3 sequence is 14 residues long. Germline V gene sequence: CDR1 SGHVS, CDR2 FQNEAQ. Trimming stripped 1 base from V and 8 bases from J, with 14 bases between. CDR3 region: CASSLDGQGGGYTF. The CDR3 nucleotides are TGTGCCAGCAGCTTAGATGGCCAAGGGGGAGGCTACACCTTC.

The chain is built from TRBV12-3 or TRBV12-4 and TRBJ1-1; maybe TRBD1 (5 bases). CDR3 length equals 13 residues. Between the trimmed V and J ends, which lost 7 bases and 0 bases, there was a span of 9 bases. CDR3 amino acids: CASTREMNTEAFF. CDR3 nucleotides: TGTGCCAGCACCAGGGAGATGAACACTGAAGCTTTCTTT.

The table lists this clonotype with a count of one. V usage is TRBV29-1 and J usage is TRBJ2-1; 11 bases are a match to TRBD2. After removal of 7 bases from V and 3 bases from J, the junction contained 5 bases not matched to a gene. Germline V gives CDR1 SQVTM, CDR2 ANQGSEA. The CDR3 has 14 amino acids. The CDR3 DNA follows: TGCAGCGCAGCCGGACTAGCGGGCTACAATGAGCAGTTCTTC. Amino acids: CSAAGLAGYNEQFF.

This chain connects TRBV3-1 to TRBJ1-5, with D hard to call. The CDR3 contains 17 residues. Deletions cut 1 base from V and 0 bases from J, with 13 bases between. Germline CDR1 is LGHDT and CDR2 is YNNKEL (reference sequence). The CDR3 protein is CASSQGRLAVSNQPQHF. The CDR3, as DNA: TGTGCCAGCAGCCAAGGGCGACTGGCTGTTAGCAATCAGCCCCAGCATTTT.

The table lists this clonotype with a few counts. The rearrangement links TRBV12-3 or TRBV12-4 to TRBJ1-6, with 7 bases aligning to TRBD1. V lost 5 bases and J lost 9; bases outside the gene matches: 4. The CDR3 is 13 amino acids. The CDR3 sequence: CASSRRQGSPLHF. CDR3 nucleotides: TGTGCCAGCAGTAGAAGACAGGGTTCACCCCTCCACTTT.

This clonotype was seen more than once but under ten times. The J gene is TRBJ2-7, the V gene TRBV7-8; 7 bases line up with TRBD1. CDR1 SGHVS and CDR2 FQNEAQ come from the germline V gene. The V and J ends lost 6 bases and 4 bases, in that order; junction bases with no gene match: 12. The CDR3 is made up of 15 amino acids. This CDR3 reads CASSRPERGQYEQYF. The CDR3 region has the DNA TGTGCCAGCAGTCGCCCTGAGAGGGGGCAATACGAGCAGTACTTC.

This clonotype occurred a few times. The V call is TRBV7-3, the J call TRBJ2-1; TRBD2 aligns across 7 bases. V dropped 5 bases and J dropped 1; count of bases not matched to a gene: 11. The CDR3 contains 17 residues. Germline V gene sequence: CDR1 SGHTA, CDR2 FQGTGA. This CDR3 is CASSPRIRGSSYNEQFF. The CDR3 DNA sequence: TGTGCCAGCAGCCCTCGGATCCGCGGGAGTTCCTACAATGAGCAGTTCTTC. The complete variable domain, with remaining parts taken from reference TRBV7-3 and TRBJ2-1, reads GAGVSQTPSNKVTEKGKYVELRCDPISGHTALYWYRQSLGQGPEFLIYFQGTGAADDSGLPNDRFFAVRPEGSVSTLKIQRTERGDSAVYLCASSPRIRGSSYNEQFFGPGTRLTVL.

CDR3 coding DNA: TGTGCCAGCACCCAACGGGACAGGGATCACCGGGCCGGGGAGCTGTTTTTT. Translated: CASTQRDRDHRAGELFF. The rearrangement uses TRBV25-1 and TRBJ2-2; 9 bases are shared with TRBD1. Germline CDR1 reads MGHDK; CDR2 reads SYGVNS. V shed 7 bases and J 6 bases; nucleotides not matched to a gene: 15. The CDR3 has 17 residues.

The genes are TRBV4-1 and TRBJ2-1; 8 positions agree with TRBD2. This CDR3 spans 18 amino acids. Germline CDR1 reads MGHRA; CDR2 reads YSYEKL. Trimming cost V 2 bases and J 2 bases; bases outside gene matches: 11. This CDR3 reads CASSQKIGRATTYNEQFF. For the CDR3, the DNA is TGCGCCAGCAGCCAAAAAATCGGGAGGGCCACGACCTACAATGAGCAGTTCTTC.

This clonotype was seen only a few times. The chain couples TRBV28 to TRBJ1-6; D is undetermined. Germline V gene sequence: CDR1 MDHEN, CDR2 SYDVKM. The CDR3 runs 16 residues. V was clipped by 7 bases and J by 4 bases, with 17 bases between them. CDR3 region: CASILQRYRYNSPLHF. For the CDR3, the DNA is TGTGCCAGCATACTTCAGCGCTACCGTTATAATTCACCCCTCCACTTT.

The rearrangement links TRBV7-4 to TRBJ1-1; D remains ambiguous. This CDR3 is 16 amino acids long. Trimming shortened V by 0 bases and J by 2 bases, and 13 bases separated the two germline ends. The germline gives CDR1 SGHVT, CDR2 SQSDAQ. The CDR3 DNA follows: TGTGCCAGCAGCTTAGCCGCGCCCACCGTTAACACTGAAGCTTTCTTT. It specifies CASSLAAPTVNTEAFF.

The rearrangement uses TRBV7-8 and TRBJ1-5; possibly TRBD1 for D (5 bases). In germline, CDR1 is SGHVS, CDR2 FQNEAQ. The length of the CDR3 is 16 residues. V lost 5 bases and J 3 bases, leaving 17 bases between the germline ends. The CDR3 protein is CASSRGVQGINQPQHF. Here the CDR3 DNA reads TGTGCCAGCAGCCGCGGAGTTCAGGGTATCAATCAGCCCCAGCATTTT.

V usage is TRBV7-8 and J usage is TRBJ2-1; 8 bases agree with TRBD2. This CDR3 contains 18 residues. Unmatched junction bases numbered 9, after V lost 2 bases and J lost 0 bases. Germline loops: CDR1 SGHVS, CDR2 FQNEAQ. The CDR3 DNA reads as TGTGCCAGCAGCTTAACGCGGGGGGCCCCCAGCTCCTACAATGAGCAGTTCTTC. Residues: CASSLTRGAPSSYNEQFF. The full variable domain, in which reference TRBV7-8 and TRBJ2-1 provide the parts outside the CDR3, is GAGVSQSPRYKVAKRGQDVALRCDPISGHVSLFWYQQALGQGPEFLTYFQNEAQLDKSGLPSDRFFAERPEGSVSTLKIQRTQQEDSAVYLCASSLTRGAPSSYNEQFFGPGTRLTVL.

The V gene is TRBV28, the J gene TRBJ1-2; D is possibly TRBD1 (6 bases). In germline, CDR1 is MDHEN, CDR2 SYDVKM. V lost 6 bases to trimming and J lost 2 bases, with 19 bases between them. The CDR3 is made up of 16 amino acids. In DNA, the CDR3 is TGTGCCAGCAGCCTGGGAGTGACAGGCCCCAACTATGGCTACACCTTC. Translated, it gives CASSLGVTGPNYGYTF.

This clonotype appeared a few times. V and J are TRBV28 and TRBJ2-1; D perhaps matches TRBD2 (6 bases). Germline V gives CDR1 MDHEN, CDR2 SYDVKM. The V end was cut by 6 bases, the J end by 4 bases, with 16 bases between. The CDR3 is made up of 15 amino acids. Written as DNA, the CDR3 is TGTGCCAGCAGGATTGGGCTAGCGATGTACAATGAGCAGTTCTTC. Translation gives CASRIGLAMYNEQFF.

The chain has TRBV11-2 and TRBJ1-2; 7 bases align to TRBD1. CDR1 SGHAT and CDR2 FQNNGV come from the germline V gene. The CDR3 totals 15 residues. J gave up 9 bases and V 1 base, and 11 bases lay outside the gene matches. CDR3 sequence (DNA): TGTGCCAGCAGCTTAGCGGGAGGGGGCCCGAGAAGCTACACCTTC. This translates into CASSLAGGGPRSYTF.

This clonotype was counted a few times. The chain employs TRBV7-8 and TRBJ1-5; 7 bases map to TRBD1. The J segment lost 2 bases and the V segment lost 1 base, leaving 5 bases of the junction unmatched. This CDR3 is 16 amino acids long. The V gene's germline CDR1 is SGHVS and CDR2 FQNEAQ. CDR3: CASSLGYRGGNQPQHF. DNA for the CDR3: TGTGCCAGCAGCTTAGGGTACAGGGGAGGCAATCAGCCCCAGCATTTT.

A remark on this clonotype: At one end, the junction sequence differs from germline, possibly due to a read error. The chain joins TRBV7-6 to TRBJ2-1, with 7 nucleotides matching TRBD1. CDR1 is SGHVS, CDR2 FNYEAQ, per germline. The CDR3 is made up of 15 amino acids. The CDR3 here is CASSLDRAPYNEQFF. CDR3 nucleotide sequence: TGTGCTAGCAGCCTTGACAGGGCCCCCTACAATGAGCAGTTCTTC.

The DNA for the CDR3 is TGTGCCAGCAGCTTCCAAGCGGGGGACCCCACAGATACGCAGTATTTT. It codes for CASSFQAGDPTDTQYF. This chain joins TRBV7-6 and TRBJ2-3; 8 bases align to TRBD2. Germline V gene sequence: CDR1 SGHVS, CDR2 FNYEAQ. J was trimmed by 2 bases and V by 3 bases; bases with no gene match: 7. The CDR3 covers 16 residues. The full variable domain, its missing parts supplied by reference TRBV7-6 and TRBJ2-3, is GAGVSQSPRYKVTKRGQDVALRCDPISGHVSLYWYRQALGQGPEFLTYFNYEAQQDKSGLPNDRFSAERPEGSISTLTIQRTEQRDSAMYRCASSFQAGDPTDTQYFGPGTRLTVL.

This clonotype was recorded a few times. The chain combines TRBV19 with TRBJ1-6; D remains ambiguous. Trimming stripped 2 bases from V and 11 bases from J, with 13 bases between. Germline V gene data show CDR1 as LNHDA and CDR2 as SQIVND (reference sequence). The CDR3 has 14 residues. CDR3: CASSINGRRPPLHF. The DNA for the CDR3 is TGTGCCAGTAGTATAAACGGACGGAGACCACCCCTCCACTTT.

This clonotype showed up just a few times. The chain combines TRBV7-9 with TRBJ2-1; the match to TRBD2 covers 9 bases. Germline CDR1 reads SEHNR; CDR2 reads FQNEAQ (reference sequence). The CDR3 length is 16 residues. Trimming took 4 bases from V and 2 from J; bases not matched to a gene: 6. The CDR3 nucleotides are TGTGCCAGCAGCTCCCCTGCGGGAGGGACCTACAATGAGCAGTTCTTC. It yields the protein CASSSPAGGTYNEQFF.

This clonotype has at least ten counts. The chain has TRBV28 and TRBJ1-1; no definite D call. Germline CDR1 and CDR2: MDHEN and SYDVKM. This CDR3 has 18 residues. Trimming took off 3 bases at V and 3 bases at J, with 23 bases between the two ends. This chain's CDR3 is CASSFPGPVFPKDTEAFF. In DNA form, the CDR3 reads TGTGCCAGCAGTTTCCCCGGGCCCGTTTTCCCAAAGGACACTGAAGCTTTCTTT.

The chain links TRBV7-8 to TRBJ2-1; D unclear. The V end was cut by 5 bases, the J end by 2 bases, with 13 bases between. Germline lookup yields CDR1 SGHVS and CDR2 FQNEAQ. CDR3 size: 15 residues. CDR3 DNA sequence: TGTGCCAGCAGCCAATCAATCCTAACCTACAATGAGCAGTTCTTC. This gives the protein CASSQSILTYNEQFF.